Listed below are T cell receptor beta chains from one sample, sequenced in a study of control samples from healthy donors and cancer patients. The assay was immunoSEQ multiplex PCR, and TCRdb's table has in-frame clones only and misses some. The data hold approximately 92,000 clones, with 93% observed a single time. Sequencing was done on a sample of blood. The receptors stem from a woman in her thirties in good health. Both conserved end residues are part of each CDR3. The D gene is left open where the match is weak. The size entry is marked missing in some rows and otherwise reads once, few, many or a size class.

CDR3	DNA	V	D	J	size
CASNLVGGGEQYF	TGTGCCAGCAACCTTGTCGGCGGGGGCGAGCAGTACTTC	TRBV9	TRBD2	TRBJ2-7	NA
CASSQVPGAVYNEQFF	TGTGCCAGCAGCCAAGTTCCGGGGGCAGTATACAATGAGCAGTTCTTC	TRBV3-1/TRBV3-2	NA	TRBJ2-1	NA
CASSLVRAGGPYYEQYF	TGTGCCAGCAGCTTAGTTCGAGCGGGAGGGCCTTATTACGAGCAGTACTTC	TRBV7-9	TRBD2	TRBJ2-7	NA
CASSLSGSSYNEQFF	TGTGCCAGCAGTTTATCCGGAAGCTCCTACAATGAGCAGTTCTTC	TRBV28	NA	TRBJ2-1	NA
CASSKEPYEQYF	TGCGCCAGCAGCAAGGAACCCTACGAGCAGTACTTC	TRBV4-1	NA	TRBJ2-7	NA
CASSTQGTQGDTQYF	TGTGCCAGTAGTACCCAAGGGACTCAGGGAGATACGCAGTATTTT	TRBV19	NA	TRBJ2-3	NA
CASSFAGYEQYF	TGTGCCAGCAGCTTTGCGGGTTACGAGCAGTACTTC	TRBV5-4	NA	TRBJ2-7	NA
CASSIVAGVGEKLFF	TGTGCCAGTAGTATTGTGGCAGGGGTGGGTGAAAAACTGTTTTTT	TRBV19	NA	TRBJ1-4	NA
CASSQGTGYTGELFF	TGTGCCAGCAGCCAAGGGACAGGGTATACCGGGGAGCTGTTTTTT	TRBV3-1/TRBV3-2	TRBD1	TRBJ2-2	NA
CASSPSYEQYF	TGTGCCAGCAGCCCCTCGTACGAGCAGTACTTC	TRBV6-6	NA	TRBJ2-7	NA
CASSIRLAGDTQYF	TGTGCCAGTAGTATCCGGCTAGCGGGAGATACGCAGTATTTT	TRBV19	TRBD2	TRBJ2-3	NA
CASSQLGTTGELFF	TGTGCCAGCAGCCAATTAGGGACCACCGGGGAGCTGTTTTTT	TRBV3-1/TRBV3-2	NA	TRBJ2-2	NA
CASSFTGETEAFF	TGCGCCAGCAGCTTTACAGGGGAGACTGAAGCTTTCTTT	TRBV5-1	TRBD1	TRBJ1-1	NA
CASSERGLAVSPLHF	TGTGCCAGCAGTGAGAGGGGGCTGGCGGTTTCACCCCTCCACTTT	TRBV2	TRBD1	TRBJ1-6	once
CASSTDVDRGYNEQFF	TGTGCCAGTAGTACTGACGTGGACAGGGGGTACAATGAGCAGTTCTTC	TRBV19	TRBD1	TRBJ2-1	NA
CASSQPGLAGESGELFF	TGTGCCAGCAGCCAACCTGGACTAGCGGGAGAGTCCGGGGAGCTGTTTTTT	TRBV4-2	TRBD2	TRBJ2-2	NA
CASGLITGSYRLNLNTGELFF	TGTGCTAGTGGTTTGATAACAGGGTCTTATAGGCTCAACTTGAACACCGGGGAGCTGTTTTTT	TRBV12-5	NA	TRBJ2-2	NA